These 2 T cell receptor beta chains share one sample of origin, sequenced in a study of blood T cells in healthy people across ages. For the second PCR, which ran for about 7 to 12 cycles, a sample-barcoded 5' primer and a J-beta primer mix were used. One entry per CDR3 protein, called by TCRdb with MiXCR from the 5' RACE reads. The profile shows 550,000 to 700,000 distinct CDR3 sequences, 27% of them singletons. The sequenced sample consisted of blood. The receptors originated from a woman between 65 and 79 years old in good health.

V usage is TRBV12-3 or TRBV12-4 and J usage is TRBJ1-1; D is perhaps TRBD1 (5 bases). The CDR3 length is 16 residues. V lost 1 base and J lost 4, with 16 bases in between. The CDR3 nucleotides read TGTGCCAGCAGTTTAGAAGGGCAGGGATGGCTCACTGAAGCTTTCTTT. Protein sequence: CASSLEGQGWLTEAFF.

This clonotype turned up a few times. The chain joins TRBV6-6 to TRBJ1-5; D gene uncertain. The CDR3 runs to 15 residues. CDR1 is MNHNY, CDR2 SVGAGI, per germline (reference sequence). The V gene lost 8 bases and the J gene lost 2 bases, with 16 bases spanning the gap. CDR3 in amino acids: CASLPTRQGNQPQHF. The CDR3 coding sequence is TGTGCCAGCCTTCCCACAAGGCAGGGCAATCAGCCCCAGCATTTT.